This passage covers 27 T cell receptor beta chains from one sample sequenced in a study of type 1 regulatory T cells. MiXCR, run by TCRdb on the reads, gives a single entry per CDR3 protein. The table shows tens of thousands of distinct CDR3 sequences, with 62% occurring only once. These receptors lack a known antigen. Sequencing was performed on cultured non-Tr1 T cells, either the whole culture or a sorted T cell fraction (not recorded which). These receptors came from a human donor in good health.

This chain joins TRBV18 and TRBJ2-5; TRBD2 aligns across 8 bases. CDR3 length: 18 residues. Germline V lookup: CDR1 KGHSH, CDR2 LQKENI. V lost 0 bases, J lost 4 bases, and 13 bases stayed unmatched. The CDR3 nucleotides are TGTGCCAGCTCACCACCAATTTTCCAGCGGGAGTACGGAGAGACCCAGTACTTC. This encodes CASSPPIFQREYGETQYF.

This chain connects TRBV5-1 to TRBJ2-1; 11 bases line up with TRBD2. Trimming at V came to 4 bases and at J to 8 bases, leaving 5 bases not matched to a gene. Germline CDR1 reads SGHRS; CDR2 reads YFSETQ. The CDR3 sequence is 14 residues long. The CDR3 sequence: CASSPTSGTYEQFF. Written as DNA, the CDR3 is TGCGCCAGCAGCCCGACTAGCGGGACGTATGAGCAGTTCTTC.

This chain connects TRBV7-8 to TRBJ2-1, with 11 positions matching TRBD2. V lost 5 bases and J lost 6; bases outside the gene matches: 9. From germline, CDR1 is SGHVS and CDR2 FQNEAQ. This CDR3 has 16 amino acids. The CDR3 reads CASSPYRLAGGNEQFF. Written as DNA, the CDR3 is TGTGCCAGCAGCCCATATCGTCTAGCGGGGGGCAATGAGCAGTTCTTC. The complete variable domain, with remaining parts taken from reference TRBV7-8 and TRBJ2-1, reads GAGVSQSPRYKVAKRGQDVALRCDPISGHVSLFWYQQALGQGPEFLTYFQNEAQLDKSGLPSDRFFAERPEGSVSTLKIQRTQQEDSAVYLCASSPYRLAGGNEQFFGPGTRLTVL.

This clonotype was seen a handful of times. The rearrangement joins TRBV29-1 to TRBJ2-1; 7 positions match TRBD2. V shed 1 base and J 9 bases; nucleotides not matched to a gene: 9. The V gene's germline CDR1 is SQVTM and CDR2 ANQGSEA. The CDR3 length is 14 residues. Written as DNA, the CDR3 is TGCAGCGTTGAAGGGGGGTTAGGGGAGGGTGAGCAGTTCTTC. It encodes CSVEGGLGEGEQFF.

The chain has TRBV12-3 or TRBV12-4 and TRBJ2-2; maybe TRBD2 (6 bases). This CDR3 has 17 residues. V gave up 3 bases and J gave up 4 bases, with 18 bases separating them. The chain's CDR3 is CASSFSPGTGGTGELFF. CDR3 coding DNA: TGTGCCAGCAGTTTTTCCCCGGGGACCGGGGGCACCGGGGAGCTGTTTTTT.

The chain couples TRBV29-1 to TRBJ2-4, with 11 bases fitting TRBD2. V lost 5 bases, J lost 4 bases, and 4 bases stayed unmatched. The CDR3 sequence is 14 residues long. Germline V CDR1 and CDR2: SQVTM, ANQGSEA. CDR3 loop: CSVRGLADKNIQYF. DNA for the CDR3: TGCAGCGTTAGGGGACTAGCGGATAAAAACATTCAGTACTTC. The full variable domain, with the rest looked up from reference TRBV29-1 and TRBJ2-4, is SAVISQKPSRDICQRGTSLTIQCQVDSQVTMMFWYRQQPGQSLTLIATANQGSEATYESGFVIDKFPISRPNLTFSTLTVSNMSPEDSSIYLCSVRGLADKNIQYFGAGTRLSVL.

The rearrangement uses TRBV5-6 and TRBJ2-3; weak D call: TRBD2 (6 bases). This CDR3 is 14 amino acids long. In germline, CDR1 is SGHDT, CDR2 YYEEEE. V lost 3 bases, J lost 2 bases, and 10 bases lay in between. Here the CDR3 reads CASSSGTHTDTQYF. Written as DNA, the CDR3 is TGTGCCAGCAGCTCCGGGACTCACACAGATACGCAGTATTTT.

J is TRBJ2-2 and V is TRBV20-1; 9 nucleotides line up with TRBD2. Germline V gene sequence: CDR1 DFQATT, CDR2 SNEGSKA (reference sequence). With V trimmed by 6 bases and J by 0 bases, 5 bases remained unmatched. This CDR3 has 15 residues. The CDR3 DNA reads as TGCAGTGCCCGTAGCGGGAGTCCGAACACCGGGGAGCTGTTTTTT. Its protein product is CSARSGSPNTGELFF.

J is TRBJ2-4 and V is TRBV5-4; tentatively, D is TRBD1 (6 bases). From germline, CDR1 is SGHNT and CDR2 YYREEE (reference sequence). V gave up 0 bases and J gave up 3 bases, with 7 bases separating them. The CDR3 length is 14 residues. The CDR3 DNA follows: TGTGCCAGCAGCTTGGAGGGGGACAAAAACATTCAGTACTTC. It encodes CASSLEGDKNIQYF.

In this sample, this clonotype turned up a few times. CDR3 region: CASKPGQGNDEQYF. DNA for the CDR3: TGTGCCAGCAAACCGGGACAGGGAAACGACGAGCAGTACTTC. The genes are TRBV2 and TRBJ2-7; 9 bases are a match to TRBD1. This CDR3 has 14 amino acids. Germline CDR1 SNHLY, CDR2 FYNNEI. V shed 7 bases and J 5 bases; nucleotides not matched to a gene: 9.

The chain is built from TRBV28 and TRBJ2-1; 9 bases fit TRBD2. V shed 6 bases, J shed 0 bases, and the junction held 3 bases outside the gene matches. The germline CDR1 and CDR2 sequences are MDHEN and SYDVKM. CDR3 size: 15 residues. As DNA, the CDR3 is TGTGCCAGCAGGGGACTAGCCGACTCCTACAATGAGCAGTTCTTC. This encodes CASRGLADSYNEQFF.

The chain recombines TRBV30 with TRBJ1-4; possible D gene TRBD1, 6 bases. The CDR3 is 14 residues long. V lost 1 base and J lost 8, with 14 bases in between. The V gene's germline CDR1 is GTSNPN and CDR2 SVGIG (reference sequence). The CDR3 coding sequence is TGTGCCTGGAGTGGCTCGACTGGGGGCGAAAAACTGTTTTTT. It is translated as CAWSGSTGGEKLFF. The full variable domain, rest sourced from reference TRBV30 and TRBJ1-4, is SQTIHQWPATLVQPVGSPLSLECTVEGTSNPNLYWYRQAAGRGLQLLFYSVGIGQISSEVPQNLSASRPQDRQFILSSKKLLLSDSGFYLCAWSGSTGGEKLFFGSGTQLSVL.

This clonotype was seen a handful of times. The V gene is TRBV3-1, the J gene TRBJ2-3, with D perhaps matching TRBD2 (6 bases). The ends were cut back, 5 bases at V and 0 bases at J, with 15 bases in the middle. Per the germline V gene, CDR1 is LGHDT and CDR2 is YNNKEL (reference sequence). The CDR3 is 16 residues long. CDR3: CASSDLAETSTDTQYF. The CDR3 DNA follows: TGTGCCAGCAGCGATTTAGCGGAAACTAGCACAGATACGCAGTATTTT.

The genes are TRBV20-1 and TRBJ2-5; 9 nucleotides line up with TRBD1. V lost 0 bases, J lost 4 bases, and 6 bases stayed unmatched. Germline-derived CDR1 and CDR2 are DFQATT and SNEGSKA (reference sequence). The CDR3 contains 15 residues. The CDR3: CSARDGRTGVETQYF. The CDR3 nucleotides read TGCAGTGCTAGAGATGGTCGGACAGGGGTAGAGACCCAGTACTTC.

V usage is TRBV7-2 and J usage is TRBJ2-7; D remains unclear. The length of the CDR3 is 13 residues. The V gene lost 3 bases and the J gene lost 1 base, with 7 bases spanning the gap. CDR1 is SGHTA, CDR2 FQGNSA, per germline. The CDR3 protein is CASSLAQSYEQYF. For the CDR3, the DNA is TGTGCCAGCAGCTTGGCGCAATCCTACGAGCAGTACTTC.

This clonotype was observed once. The rearrangement links TRBV4-3 to TRBJ1-6; tentative D call: TRBD1 (5 bases). The ends were cut back, 3 bases at V and 0 bases at J, with 18 bases in the middle. CDR1 is LGHNA, CDR2 YSLEER, per germline. This CDR3 has 19 amino acids. In DNA form, the CDR3 reads TGCGCCAGCAGCCAGGCCGGGACGGTGGGGAGCTCCTATAATTCACCCCTCCACTTT. It yields the protein CASSQAGTVGSSYNSPLHF.

The gene calls are TRBV4-1 and TRBJ1-6, with D hard to call. Germline V CDR1 and CDR2: MGHRA, YSYEKL. Deletions cut 1 base from V and 3 bases from J, with 10 bases between. This CDR3 is 16 amino acids long. This CDR3 reads CASSQGLSGYNSPLHF. DNA of the CDR3: TGCGCCAGCAGCCAAGGCCTTTCCGGCTATAATTCACCCCTCCACTTT.

V is TRBV20-1 and J is TRBJ2-3; D is ambiguous. The CDR3 is 12 amino acids. Trimming removed 4 bases from V and 6 bases from J, with 11 bases in between. The germline gives CDR1 DFQATT, CDR2 SNEGSKA (reference sequence). The CDR3 sequence is CSANGLEDTQYF. In DNA form, the CDR3 reads TGCAGTGCTAACGGCCTCGAGGATACGCAGTATTTT.

The chain uses TRBV5-1 and TRBJ1-1, with 8 bases lining up with TRBD1. The CDR3 totals 12 residues. V lost 4 bases and J lost 7; bases outside the gene matches: 3. The germline V gene encodes CDR1 SGHRS and CDR2 YFSETQ. Written as DNA, the CDR3 is TGCGCCAGCAGCCCAGGGACAGGTGAAGCTTTCTTT. Its translation: CASSPGTGEAFF.

The V gene is TRBV12-3 or TRBV12-4, the J gene TRBJ2-2, with 8 bases aligning to TRBD1. Germline trimming cut 11 bases from V and 1 base from J; bases unmatched to any gene: 9. The CDR3 is 15 amino acids. CDR3 sequence: CAGRHDRGNTGELFF. The CDR3 nucleotides are TGTGCCGGACGGCACGACAGGGGGAACACCGGGGAGCTGTTTTTT.

The chain employs TRBV6-5 and TRBJ1-1, with 11 nucleotides matching TRBD1. With V trimmed by 5 bases and J by 0 bases, 8 bases remained unmatched. Germline V gene sequence: CDR1 MNHEY, CDR2 SVGAGI. This CDR3 has 17 amino acids. The CDR3 region has the DNA TGTGCCAGCAGTACCCGGAGGGACAGGGGGATGAACACTGAAGCTTTCTTT. Its translation is CASSTRRDRGMNTEAFF.

This chain connects TRBV7-3 to TRBJ2-2; 11 bases agree with TRBD2. Germline V gene lookup returns CDR1 SGHTA and CDR2 FQGTGA. The CDR3 has 16 residues. J gave up 3 bases and V 5 bases, and 5 bases lay outside the gene matches. The CDR3 spells CASSPTSGRDTGELFF. In DNA, the CDR3 is TGTGCCAGCAGCCCCACTAGCGGGAGAGACACCGGGGAGCTGTTTTTT. Full variable domain (remainder filled in from reference TRBV7-3 and TRBJ2-2): GAGVSQTPSNKVTEKGKYVELRCDPISGHTALYWYRQSLGQGPEFLIYFQGTGAADDSGLPNDRFFAVRPEGSVSTLKIQRTERGDSAVYLCASSPTSGRDTGELFFGEGSRLTVL.

The chain employs TRBV7-2 and TRBJ2-1, with D possibly TRBD1 on 7 matching bases. This CDR3 has 14 residues. CDR1 and CDR2 from the germline V gene are SGHTA and FQGNSA. V was shortened by 7 bases and J by 7 bases, with 17 bases between the two germline ends. The CDR3 protein is CASTRDSGYNEQFF. The CDR3 DNA sequence: TGTGCCAGCACCCGGGACAGCGGGTATAATGAGCAGTTCTTC.

This clonotype has only a few counts. V gene TRBV4-1 combines with J gene TRBJ2-1; D remains ambiguous. In germline, CDR1 is MGHRA, CDR2 YSYEKL. With 1 base removed from V and 4 bases from J, the gap between germline ends came to 8 bases. The length of the CDR3 is 14 residues. CDR3 DNA: TGCGCCAGCAGCCAAGTTGGGATATACAATGAGCAGTTCTTC. Residues: CASSQVGIYNEQFF.

This chain connects TRBV15 to TRBJ1-5; TRBD1 matches at 11 bases. In germline, CDR1 is LNHNV, CDR2 YYDKDF (reference sequence). This CDR3 region has 15 residues. Unmatched junction bases numbered 7, after V lost 6 bases and J lost 6 bases. The DNA for the CDR3 is TGTGCCACCAGGGGGGACAGGGGGTCACTTCAGCCCCAGCATTTT. Translation: CATRGDRGSLQPQHF.

This clonotype was picked up a small number of times. The chain's CDR3 is CASSLASILGETQYF. The CDR3 DNA sequence: TGCGCCAGCAGCTTGGCCTCTATCTTGGGAGAGACCCAGTACTTC. The rearrangement uses TRBV5-1 and TRBJ2-5; D not certain. CDR1 SGHRS and CDR2 YFSETQ come from the germline V gene. The V and J ends lost 0 bases and 4 bases respectively, with 13 bases between them. The CDR3 has 15 amino acids. The full variable domain, rest sourced from reference TRBV5-1 and TRBJ2-5, is KAGVTQTPRYLIKTRGQQVTLSCSPISGHRSVSWYQQTPGQGLQFLFEYFSETQRNKGNFPGRFSGRQFSNSRSEMNVSTLELGDSALYLCASSLASILGETQYFGPGTRLLVL.

The V call is TRBV12-3 or TRBV12-4, the J call TRBJ1-1, with no clear D. Trimming removed 6 bases at V and 0 bases at J, with 11 bases between. This CDR3 has 14 residues. Written as DNA, the CDR3 is TGTGCCAGCAGATTCGGCGAGATGAACACTGAAGCTTTCTTT. This gives the protein CASRFGEMNTEAFF.